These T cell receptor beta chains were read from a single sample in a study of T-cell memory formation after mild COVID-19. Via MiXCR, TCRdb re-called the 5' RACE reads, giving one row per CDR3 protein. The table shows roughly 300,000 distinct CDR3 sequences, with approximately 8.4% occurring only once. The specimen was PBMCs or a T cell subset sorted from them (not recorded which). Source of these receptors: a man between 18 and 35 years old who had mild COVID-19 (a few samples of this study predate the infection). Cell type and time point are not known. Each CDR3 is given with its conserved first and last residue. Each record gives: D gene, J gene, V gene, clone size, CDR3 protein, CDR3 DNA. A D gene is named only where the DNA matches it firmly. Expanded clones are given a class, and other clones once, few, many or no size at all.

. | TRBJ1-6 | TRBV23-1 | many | CASDQISVSPLHF | TGCGCCAGCGACCAGATATCAGTTTCACCCCTCCACTTT
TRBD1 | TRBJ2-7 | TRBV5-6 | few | CASSLGTGLTIYEQYF | TGTGCCAGCAGCCTCGGGACAGGACTTACCATCTACGAGCAGTACTTC
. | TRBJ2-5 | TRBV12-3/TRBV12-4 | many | CASSREEETQYF | TGTGCCAGCAGCCGAGAGGAAGAGACCCAGTACTTC
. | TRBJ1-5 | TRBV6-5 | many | CASSGRSDQPQHF | TGTGCCAGCAGTGGGAGGTCGGATCAGCCCCAGCATTTT
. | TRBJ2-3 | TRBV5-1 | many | CASRFLSTPRGTDTQYF | TGCGCCAGCAGATTCCTATCGACACCCCGGGGGACAGATACGCAGTATTTT
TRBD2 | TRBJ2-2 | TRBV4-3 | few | CASSLGLAGRNGELFF | TGCGCCAGCAGCCTCGGACTAGCGGGGAGAAACGGGGAGCTGTTTTTT
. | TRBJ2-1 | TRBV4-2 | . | CASSQDWAQFF | TGTGCCAGCAGCCAAGATTGGGCGCAGTTCTTC
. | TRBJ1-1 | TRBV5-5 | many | CASSSGTSGTEAFF | TGTGCCAGCAGCTCCGGGACTTCGGGCACTGAAGCTTTCTTT
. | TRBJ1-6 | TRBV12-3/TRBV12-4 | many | CASSFWGGVGSDSPLHF | TGTGCCAGCAGTTTTTGGGGGGGCGTCGGGAGTGATTCACCCCTCCACTTT
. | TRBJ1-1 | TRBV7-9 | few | CASSPGGQSNTEAFF | TGTGCCAGCAGCCCCGGGGGGCAGTCGAACACTGAAGCTTTCTTT
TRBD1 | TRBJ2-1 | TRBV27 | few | CASREAGTDLNEQFF | TGTGCCAGCAGAGAGGCCGGGACAGACCTCAATGAGCAGTTCTTC
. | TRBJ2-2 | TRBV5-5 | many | CASSNDPANTGELFF | TGTGCCAGCAGCAACGACCCGGCGAACACCGGGGAGCTGTTTTTT
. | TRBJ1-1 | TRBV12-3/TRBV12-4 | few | CASSSLSIYGGLTEAFF | TGTGCCAGCAGCAGTTTGTCGATCTACGGGGGCCTCACTGAAGCTTTCTTT
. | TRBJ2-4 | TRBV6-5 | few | CASSYGGAAKNIQYF | TGTGCCAGCAGTTATGGGGGAGCAGCCAAAAACATTCAGTACTTC
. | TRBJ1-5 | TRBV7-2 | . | CASSSESGIDQPQHF | TGTGCCAGCAGCAGCGAGTCAGGGATTGATCAGCCCCAGCATTTT
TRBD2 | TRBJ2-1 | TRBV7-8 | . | CASILLPSGVLGGEQFF | TGTGCCAGCATCCTCCTTCCAAGCGGGGTCCTAGGTGGTGAGCAGTTCTTC
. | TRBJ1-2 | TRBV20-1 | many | CSARVGGYGYTF | TGCAGTGCTAGAGTGGGGGGATATGGCTACACCTTC
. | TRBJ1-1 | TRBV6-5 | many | CASSYPSGTEAFF | TGTGCCAGCAGTTACCCCTCGGGGACTGAAGCTTTCTTT
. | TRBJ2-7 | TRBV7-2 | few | CASSLARQRAYEQYF | TGTGCCAGCAGCTTAGCGCGACAGCGGGCCTACGAGCAGTACTTC
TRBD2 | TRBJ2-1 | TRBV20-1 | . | CSARDRRGGYNEQFF | TGCAGTGCTAGAGATCGACGGGGGGGCTACAATGAGCAGTTCTTC
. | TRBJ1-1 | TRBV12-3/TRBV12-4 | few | CASGWGRNTEAFF | TGTGCCAGTGGATGGGGGCGGAACACTGAAGCTTTCTTT
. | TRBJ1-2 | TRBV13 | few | CASMRINYGYTF | TGTGCCAGCATGAGGATAAACTATGGCTACACCTTC
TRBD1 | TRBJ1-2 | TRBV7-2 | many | CASSTTGLNYGYTF | TGTGCCAGCAGCACGACAGGGCTTAACTATGGCTACACCTTC
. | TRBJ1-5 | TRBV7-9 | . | CASTVGGGQPQHF | TGTGCCAGCACCGTGGGGGGGGGTCAGCCCCAGCATTTT
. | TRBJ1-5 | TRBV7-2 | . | CASSLVAGSNQPQHF | TGTGCCAGCAGCCTCGTGGCGGGGAGCAATCAGCCCCAGCATTTT
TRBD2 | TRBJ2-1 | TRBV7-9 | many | CASSLGGGRFNEQFF | TGTGCCAGCAGCTTAGGGGGGGGAAGGTTCAATGAGCAGTTCTTC
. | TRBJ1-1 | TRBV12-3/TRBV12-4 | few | CASSLFGTEAFF | TGTGCCAGCAGTTTGTTTGGGACTGAAGCTTTCTTT
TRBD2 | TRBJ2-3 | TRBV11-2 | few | CASSLEMLAGGVSTQYF | TGTGCCAGCAGCTTAGAAATGTTAGCGGGGGGGGTTAGTACGCAGTATTTT
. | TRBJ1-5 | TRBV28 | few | CASSRSSSAQPQHF | TGTGCCAGCAGTCGTTCCAGTTCGGCCCAGCCCCAGCATTTT
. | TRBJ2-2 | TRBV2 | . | CASSELDRRTGELFF | TGTGCCAGCAGTGAATTGGACCGACGCACCGGGGAGCTGTTTTTT
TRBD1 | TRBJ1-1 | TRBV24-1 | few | CATSVPRGGQGGTEAFF | TGTGCCACCAGTGTCCCAAGGGGTGGACAGGGGGGGACTGAAGCTTTCTTT
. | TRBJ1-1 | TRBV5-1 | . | CASSYRATSRNTEAFF | TGCGCCAGCAGCTACCGGGCCACTAGTAGGAACACTGAAGCTTTCTTT
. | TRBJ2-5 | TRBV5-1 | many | CASSLEKQGSQETQYF | TGCGCCAGCAGCTTGGAAAAACAGGGTAGCCAAGAGACCCAGTACTTC
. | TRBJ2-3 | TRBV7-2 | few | CASSLSRGKDTQYF | TGTGCCAGCAGCTTGAGCAGGGGCAAGGATACGCAGTATTTT
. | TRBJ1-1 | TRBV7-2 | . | CASSLRVSDSEAFF | TGTGCCAGCAGCTTAAGGGTATCCGATTCTGAAGCTTTCTTT
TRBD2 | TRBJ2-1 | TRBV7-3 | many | CASSSLAGGPAEQFF | TGTGCCAGCAGCTCTTTAGCGGGGGGGCCCGCTGAGCAGTTCTTC
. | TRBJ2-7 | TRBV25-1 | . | CASSPLQPGAGEQYF | TGTGCCAGCAGTCCCCTTCAGCCGGGGGCCGGCGAGCAGTACTTC
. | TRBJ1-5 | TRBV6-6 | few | CASAPSNQPQHF | TGTGCCAGCGCTCCGAGTAATCAGCCCCAGCATTTT
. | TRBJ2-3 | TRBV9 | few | CASSVGRGAKVDTQYF | TGTGCCAGCAGCGTAGGCAGGGGGGCGAAGGTGGATACGCAGTATTTT
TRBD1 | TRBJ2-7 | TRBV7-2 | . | CASSLVASTGVRYEQYF | TGTGCCAGCAGCTTAGTGGCCTCAACAGGGGTTAGGTACGAGCAGTACTTC
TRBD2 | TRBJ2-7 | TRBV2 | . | CASRDLAGEQYF | TGTGCCAGCAGGGATCTAGCGGGGGAGCAGTACTTC
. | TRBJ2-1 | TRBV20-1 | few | CSAPTGIHNEQFF | TGCAGTGCTCCGACCGGGATCCACAATGAGCAGTTCTTC
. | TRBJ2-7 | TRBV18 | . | CASSQDMYEQYF | TGTGCCAGCTCACAGGACATGTACGAGCAGTACTTC
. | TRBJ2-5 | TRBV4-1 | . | CASSLRTFYQETQYF | TGCGCCAGCAGCTTACGGACCTTCTACCAAGAGACCCAGTACTTC
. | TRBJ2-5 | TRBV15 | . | CATSRDAGRSGGETQYF | TGTGCCACCAGCAGAGATGCGGGGCGATCCGGTGGAGAGACCCAGTACTTC
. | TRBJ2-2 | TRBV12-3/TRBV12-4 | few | CASSSHRGDTGELFF | TGTGCCAGCAGTTCGCATCGGGGCGACACCGGGGAGCTGTTTTTT
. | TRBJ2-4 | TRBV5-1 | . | CASSLQAGRNIQYF | TGCGCCAGCAGCTTGCAGGCAGGTCGGAACATTCAGTACTTC
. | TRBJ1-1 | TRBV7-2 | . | CATRRDITEAFF | TGTGCAACCCGTAGGGACATAACCGAAGCTTTCTTT
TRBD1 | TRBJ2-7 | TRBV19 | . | CASSRGQNYEQYF | TGTGCCAGTAGTAGGGGACAGAACTACGAGCAGTACTTC
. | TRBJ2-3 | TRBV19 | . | CASSDLRAVDTQYF | TGTGCCAGTAGTGACCTGCGGGCCGTGGATACGCAGTATTTT
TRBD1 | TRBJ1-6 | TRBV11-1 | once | CASSSTTGSYFSPLHF | TGTGCCAGCAGCTCGACGACAGGGAGCTACTTTTCACCCCTCCACTTT